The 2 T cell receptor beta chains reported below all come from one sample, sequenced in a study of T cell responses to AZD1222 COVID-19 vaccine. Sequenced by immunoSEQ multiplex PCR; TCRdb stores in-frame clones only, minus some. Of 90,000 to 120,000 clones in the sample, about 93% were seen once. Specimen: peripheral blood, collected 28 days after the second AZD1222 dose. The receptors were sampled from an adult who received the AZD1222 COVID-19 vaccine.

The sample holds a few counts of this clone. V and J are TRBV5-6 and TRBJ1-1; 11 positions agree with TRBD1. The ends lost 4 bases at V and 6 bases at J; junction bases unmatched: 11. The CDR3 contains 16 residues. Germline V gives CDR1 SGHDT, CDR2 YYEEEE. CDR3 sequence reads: CASSPDRGRAWAEAFF. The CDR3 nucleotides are TGTGCCAGCAGCCCGGACAGGGGGCGGGCTTGGGCTGAAGCTTTCTTT.

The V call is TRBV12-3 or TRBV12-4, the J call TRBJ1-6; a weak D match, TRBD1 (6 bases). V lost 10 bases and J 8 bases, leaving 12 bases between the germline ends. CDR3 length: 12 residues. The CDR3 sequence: CAIRDTYSPLHF. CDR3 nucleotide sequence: TGTGCCATCCGGGACACCTATTCACCCCTCCACTTT.